These 32 T cell receptor beta chains came from one sample sequenced in a study of cytomegalovirus exposure and HLA in healthy donors. The PCR had 60 Vbeta and 13 Jbeta primers. TCRdb's table, derived via immunoSEQ multiplex PCR, lists solely in-frame clones and lacks some. The sample consists of some 130,000 clones, 76% of them appearing once. Sequencing was carried out using PBMCs. These receptors all stem from a man aged 35-49 years in good health and CMV-seronegative.

The chain links TRBV5-6 to TRBJ1-4; a possible D gene is TRBD1 (6 bases). V was pared by 3 bases and J by 2 bases, with 11 bases between. Germline V CDR1 and CDR2: SGHDT, YYEEEE. The CDR3 loop spans 15 amino acids. This CDR3 is CASSSQGPTNEKLFF. CDR3 bases: TGTGCCAGCAGCTCCCAGGGGCCGACTAATGAAAAACTGTTTTTT.

The chain is built from TRBV6-5 and TRBJ1-1; 7 bases fit TRBD1. The V segment lost 7 bases and the J segment 12 bases; nucleotides outside the gene matches: 20. Germline loops: CDR1 MNHEY, CDR2 SVGAGI. There are 15 residues in the CDR3. CDR3 sequence reads: CASTGQAWSFGRTFF. The CDR3 DNA is TGTGCCAGCACCGGACAGGCCTGGTCTTTCGGTAGAACTTTCTTT.

The chain recombines TRBV10-3 with TRBJ2-1; tentatively, D is TRBD2 (5 bases). The germline CDR1 and CDR2 sequences are ENHRY and SYGVKD. V was pared by 4 bases and J by 3 bases, with 10 bases between. The CDR3 spans 14 residues. In DNA form, the CDR3 reads TGTGCCATCAGTGGGAGTAGCGTCTACAATGAGCAGTTCTTC. This encodes CAISGSSVYNEQFF.

V and J are TRBV9 and TRBJ1-6; D might be TRBD1 (6 bases). Trimming cost V 4 bases and J 10 bases, with 18 bases left between them. The CDR3 has 15 amino acids. CDR1 is SGDLS and CDR2 is YYNGEE in the germline V gene. The DNA for the CDR3 is TGTGCCAGCAGCCAAAGGGGAGGGGGAGGGTCACCCCTCCACTTT. This translates into CASSQRGGGGSPLHF.

CDR3 DNA sequence: TGTGCCAGCAGCGCAGGTCCTAGCGGGAGAGAAAACGAGCAGTACTTC. This translates into CASSAGPSGRENEQYF. The chain employs TRBV7-9 and TRBJ2-7; TRBD2 matches at 10 bases. This CDR3 has 16 residues. Losses at the gene ends were 5 bases for V and 5 bases for J; bases not matched to a gene: 12. Germline V gene lookup returns CDR1 SEHNR and CDR2 FQNEAQ (reference sequence). Together with reference TRBV7-9 and TRBJ2-7, the CDR3 gives the full variable domain: DTGVSQNPRHKITKRGQNVTFRCDPISEHNRLYWYRQTLGQGPEFLTYFQNEAQLEKSRLLSDRFSAERPKGSFSTLEIQRTEQGDSAMYLCASSAGPSGRENEQYFGPGTRLTVT.

The table lists this clone with a few counts. The chain joins TRBV28 to TRBJ2-7; TRBD1 aligns across 10 bases. The trim removed 7 bases at V and 0 bases at J, leaving 3 bases unmatched. CDR1 is MDHEN, CDR2 SYDVKM, per germline. The CDR3 is 14 amino acids. CDR3 DNA sequence: TGTGCCAGCACGAGGACAGGGGGCTCCTACGAGCAGTACTTC. Protein: CASTRTGGSYEQYF. Filled out from reference TRBV28 and TRBJ2-7, the complete variable domain reads DVKVTQSSRYLVKRTGEKVFLECVQDMDHENMFWYRQDPGLGLRLIYFSYDVKMKEKGDIPEGYSVSREKKERFSLILESASTNQTSMYLCASTRTGGSYEQYFGPGTRLTVT.

This clone appeared a single time. The chain carries TRBV18 and TRBJ1-5; D gene uncertain. V was trimmed by 2 bases and J by 3 bases, leaving 8 bases between them. Per germline, CDR1 KGHSH and CDR2 LQKENI. CDR3 length equals 14 residues. Here the CDR3 DNA reads TGTGCCAGCTCACCAGGCATACCCAATCAGCCCCAGCATTTT. Translating it yields CASSPGIPNQPQHF.

The chain uses TRBV29-1 and TRBJ1-2; 8 bases line up with TRBD1. Losses at the gene ends were 1 base for V and 1 base for J; bases not matched to a gene: 11. This CDR3 has 17 residues. Germline loops: CDR1 SQVTM, CDR2 ANQGSEA. This CDR3 reads CSVEVVTGDLRNYGYTF. In DNA form, the CDR3 reads TGCAGCGTTGAAGTTGTGACAGGGGACCTTCGTAACTATGGCTACACCTTC.

The sample holds a few counts of this clone. The J gene is TRBJ2-3, the V gene TRBV4-3; D may be TRBD1 (5 bases). CDR3 length equals 17 residues. V was trimmed by 0 bases and J by 1 base, leaving 14 bases between them. Germline V gene sequence: CDR1 LGHNA, CDR2 YSLEER. Written as DNA, the CDR3 is TGCGCCAGCAGCCAAGAGTGGCGGCAAGGGGGCACAGATACGCAGTATTTT. Amino acid sequence: CASSQEWRQGGTDTQYF.

This clone turned up a few times. This rearrangement joins TRBV5-5 to TRBJ2-7, with TRBD1 matching 9 bases. Germline lookup yields CDR1 SGHKS and CDR2 YYEKEE (reference sequence). CDR3 length: 14 residues. With V trimmed by 7 bases and J by 3 bases, 8 bases remained unmatched. CDR3 coding DNA: TGTGCCAGCGAGACAGGGGGTCGAGGCTACGAGCAGTACTTC. It translates to CASETGGRGYEQYF. The full variable domain, with the rest looked up from reference TRBV5-5 and TRBJ2-7, is DAGVTQSPTHLIKTRGQQVTLRCSPISGHKSVSWYQQVLGQGPQFIFQYYEKEERGRGNFPDRFSARQFPNYSSELNVNALLLGDSALYLCASETGGRGYEQYFGPGTRLTVT.

This clone was seen only a few times. The chain combines TRBV6-1 with TRBJ1-5; D is possibly TRBD1 (5 bases). Per germline, CDR1 MNHNS and CDR2 SASEGT. Deletions cut 6 bases from V and 7 bases from J, with 10 bases between. The CDR3 totals 12 residues. CDR3 in DNA: TGTGCCAGCAGGTCGGGGGAACAGCCCCAGCATTTT. Translation: CASRSGEQPQHF.

The chain joins TRBV6-1 to TRBJ2-7, with 8 bases that match TRBD1. Trimming took 6 bases from V and 1 from J; bases not matched to a gene: 2. Germline V gene lookup returns CDR1 MNHNS and CDR2 SASEGT. The CDR3 covers 13 residues. The chain's CDR3 is CASSRDRSYEQYF. The CDR3 DNA reads as TGTGCCAGCAGCCGGGACAGGTCCTACGAGCAGTACTTC.

The chain has TRBV19 and TRBJ1-1, with D possibly TRBD1 on 6 matching bases. Deletions cut 10 bases from V and 1 base from J, with 13 bases between. The CDR3 runs to 13 residues. Germline loops: CDR1 LNHDA, CDR2 SQIVND (reference sequence). CDR3 region: CATSDRSNTEAFF. CDR3 nucleotides: TGTGCCACCTCGGACAGATCGAACACTGAAGCTTTCTTT.

V gene TRBV5-1 combines with J gene TRBJ1-1, with D maybe TRBD1 (5 bases). V was cut by 3 bases and J by 7 bases, with 22 bases left in between. The CDR3 is made up of 16 amino acids. CDR1 SGHRS and CDR2 YFSETQ come from the germline V gene. CDR3 in amino acids: CASSSLRSDGGIEAFF. Written as DNA, the CDR3 is TGCGCCAGCAGCTCATTACGCTCCGACGGGGGGATTGAAGCTTTCTTT.

J is TRBJ2-7 and V is TRBV7-9; 8 bases line up with TRBD2. Looked up from germline, CDR1 is SEHNR and CDR2 is FQNEAQ (reference sequence). The trim removed 5 bases at V and 6 bases at J, leaving 12 bases unmatched. The CDR3 is made up of 15 amino acids. For the CDR3, the DNA is TGTGCCAGCAGCCCGCGGGGGGCGGAAGGGCTCGAGCAGTACTTC. Residues: CASSPRGAEGLEQYF. Looking up the rest from reference TRBV7-9 and TRBJ2-7 gives the full variable domain: DTGVSQNPRHKITKRGQNVTFRCDPISEHNRLYWYRQTLGQGPEFLTYFQNEAQLEKSRLLSDRFSAERPKGSFSTLEIQRTEQGDSAMYLCASSPRGAEGLEQYFGPGTRLTVT.

This clone was picked up one time. The V gene is TRBV6-5, the J gene TRBJ1-1, with 8 bases matching TRBD1. There are 16 residues in the CDR3. Germline-derived CDR1 and CDR2 are MNHEY and SVGAGI. With 5 bases clipped from V and 4 bases from J, the junction kept 12 bases outside the gene matches. The CDR3, as DNA: TGTGCCAGCAGTCACTTACGTTACAGGGGGGTCACTGAAGCTTTCTTT. This sequence encodes CASSHLRYRGVTEAFF.

This clone was seen at least ten times. This rearrangement joins TRBV6-5 to TRBJ2-7; tentatively, D is TRBD2 (6 bases). The CDR3 is 11 amino acids. Germline V gene lookup returns CDR1 MNHEY and CDR2 SVGAGI. V was pared by 11 bases and J by 12 bases, with 20 bases between. CDR3 DNA: TGTGCCCTGGGGGACTTCTCGTGGAGGTACTTC. Translation gives CALGDFSWRYF.

In its sample, this clone was seen once. The gene calls are TRBV7-2 and TRBJ2-7, with D unresolved. V was clipped by 1 base and J by 3 bases, with 10 bases between them. The germline V gene encodes CDR1 SGHTA and CDR2 FQGNSA. This CDR3 contains 14 residues. The CDR3 nucleotides are TGTGCCAGCAGCTTAGGCAGACAAATCTACGAGCAGTACTTC. As protein: CASSLGRQIYEQYF.

This rearrangement joins TRBV30 to TRBJ2-3; 7 positions match TRBD2. The CDR3 spans 15 residues. After removal of 1 base from V and 1 base from J, the junction contained 5 bases not matched to a gene. CDR1 GTSNPN and CDR2 SVGIG come from the germline V gene (reference sequence). The CDR3 sequence is CAWSAGRGGTDTQYF. DNA of the CDR3: TGTGCCTGGAGTGCCGGACGGGGGGGCACAGATACGCAGTATTTT.

V and J are TRBV7-2 and TRBJ2-1; the match to TRBD2 covers 10 bases. V gave up 3 bases and J gave up 9 bases; unmatched junction bases: 11. This CDR3 has 16 amino acids. CDR1 and CDR2 from the germline V gene are SGHTA and FQGNSA. The chain's CDR3 is CASSFSLAGAWGEQFF. The CDR3 DNA is TGTGCCAGCAGCTTTAGTCTAGCGGGAGCCTGGGGTGAGCAGTTCTTC.

The chain recombines TRBV14 with TRBJ1-1, with D uncertain. V dropped 2 bases and J dropped 4 bases, with 14 bases sitting between them. The CDR3 is made up of 15 amino acids. Germline lookup yields CDR1 SGHDN and CDR2 FVKESK. The CDR3 loop reads CASSQYGGAATEAFF. The CDR3 nucleotides read TGTGCCAGCAGCCAATACGGTGGCGCGGCCACTGAAGCTTTCTTT.

The rearrangement uses TRBV25-1 and TRBJ2-5; TRBD2 aligns across 9 bases. The DNA end is a closer match to TRBJ2-7, so the J assignment may be wrong. The CDR3 is made up of 15 amino acids. Germline CDR1 and CDR2: MGHDK and SYGVNS. In DNA, the CDR3 is TGTGCCAGCAGTGGGCCGGGACTAGCATCCTACGAGCAGTACTTC. Translation gives CASSGPGLASYEQYF.

This chain links TRBV5-1 with TRBJ1-4; D possibly corresponds to TRBD1 (5 bases). V shed 2 bases and J shed 7 bases, with 15 bases lying between them. In germline, CDR1 is SGHRS, CDR2 YFSETQ. The CDR3 length is 15 residues. CDR3 amino acids: CASSFGGRKIEKLFF. The DNA for the CDR3 is TGCGCCAGCAGCTTCGGGGGACGGAAGATTGAAAAACTGTTTTTT.

The J gene is TRBJ2-1, the V gene TRBV6-5, with D possibly being TRBD2 (5 bases). This CDR3 is 13 amino acids long. V lost 6 bases and J 7 bases, leaving 13 bases between the germline ends. Germline lookup yields CDR1 MNHEY and CDR2 SVGAGI. In DNA form, the CDR3 reads TGTGCCAGCAGATCGGGCCCGGGGAATGAGCAGTTCTTC. Amino acids: CASRSGPGNEQFF.

The chain couples TRBV6-5 to TRBJ2-7; a possible D gene is TRBD1 (7 bases). Germline V lookup: CDR1 MNHEY, CDR2 SVGAGI. The germline V and J ends were trimmed by 6 bases and 2 bases, with 17 bases remaining between them. This CDR3 region has 15 residues. The DNA of the CDR3 is TGTGCCAGCAGCCTGTCAGGGGGGCCTACCTACGAGCAGTACTTC. Encoded protein: CASSLSGGPTYEQYF.

This clone was seen a handful of times. The genes are TRBV10-3 and TRBJ2-3; the match to TRBD1 covers 7 bases. The germline V gene has CDR1 ENHRY and CDR2 SYGVKD. This CDR3 is 14 amino acids long. V trimming: 6 bases; J trimming: 6 bases; junction bases outside the gene matches: 9. The CDR3: CAIRGQTQWDTQYF. The CDR3 DNA follows: TGTGCCATCAGGGGACAGACTCAGTGGGATACGCAGTATTTT.

The chain carries TRBV5-4 and TRBJ1-1; no clear D. The CDR3 contains 14 residues. In germline, CDR1 is SGHNT, CDR2 YYREEE (reference sequence). V lost 0 bases, J lost 1 base, and 7 bases lay in between. CDR3 in amino acids: CASSLDTSNTEAFF. CDR3 in DNA: TGTGCCAGCAGCTTGGACACCTCGAACACTGAAGCTTTCTTT.

On this clone itself: At the DNA level, this CDR3 is encoded by other sequences in the same sample as well. The chain recombines TRBV7-2 with TRBJ1-5; possibly TRBD1 for D (6 bases). Deletions cut 4 bases from V and 2 bases from J, with 6 bases between. CDR1 and CDR2 from the germline V gene are SGHTA and FQGNSA. The length of the CDR3 is 13 residues. CDR3 in amino acids: CASSYRGNQPQHF. The DNA of the CDR3 is TGTGCCAGCAGCTACAGGGGCAATCAGCCCCAGCATTTT.

Notes on this clone: The junction does not match germline at one end; this may be a read error. The J gene is TRBJ2-7, the V gene TRBV7-9; 10 positions match TRBD1. Germline CDR1 and CDR2: SEHNR and FQNEAQ (reference sequence). The CDR3 length is 12 residues. CDR3 residues: CASSLRQGAGDF. CDR3 DNA: TGTGCCAGCAGCTTACGACAGGGGGCAGGAGACTTC. Using reference TRBV7-9 and TRBJ2-7 for the parts outside the CDR3, the full variable domain is DTGVSQNPRHKITKRGQNVTFRCDPISEHNRLYWYRQTLGQGPEFLTYFQNEAQLEKSRLLSDRFSAERPKGSFSTLEIQRTEQGDSAMYLCASSLRQGAGDFGPGTRLTVT.

The rearrangement links TRBV19 to TRBJ2-7, with D unresolved. Looked up from germline, CDR1 is LNHDA and CDR2 is SQIVND (reference sequence). V gave up 4 bases and J gave up 3 bases, with 7 bases separating them. The CDR3 consists of 12 residues. The CDR3 sequence: CASSTQHYEQYF. CDR3 nucleotides: TGTGCCAGTAGTACCCAACACTACGAGCAGTACTTC.

The chain has TRBV7-9 and TRBJ2-7; 8 bases are shared with TRBD1. The CDR3 extends over 15 amino acids. With 2 bases clipped from V and 4 bases from J, the junction kept 7 bases outside the gene matches. The germline CDR1 and CDR2 sequences are SEHNR and FQNEAQ (reference sequence). The CDR3 reads CASSLLGQGVYEQYF. In DNA, the CDR3 is TGTGCCAGCAGCTTATTAGGACAGGGTGTGTACGAGCAGTACTTC.

The rearrangement joins TRBV27 to TRBJ2-1, with D possibly matching TRBD2 (6 bases). CDR1 is MNHEY, CDR2 SMNVEV, per germline (reference sequence). This CDR3 region has 15 residues. Trimming took off 5 bases at V and 5 bases at J, with 16 bases between the two ends. CDR3 DNA: TGTGCCAGCAGTCCTAGCGTCTCACTCAACAATGAGCAGTTCTTC. It codes for CASSPSVSLNNEQFF.